This is a list of T cell receptor beta chains from one sample in a study of technical replicates of blood from several donors. Produced via immunoSEQ multiplex PCR; TCRdb's table is partial and in-frame only. The table lists some 76,000 clones, around 94% of them singletons. The sample was T cells isolated from PBMCs. The receptor set was obtained from a human donor in good health. CDR3s include the opening cysteine and the closing phenylalanine or tryptophan.

V gene,J gene,CDR3 protein
TRBV5-1,TRBJ2-7,CASSLDSGRNPYEQYF
TRBV5-1,TRBJ1-1,CASSSQGYITEAFF
TRBV4-1,TRBJ1-1,CASSLTTGTEAFF
TRBV25-1,TRBJ2-3,CASSKTETSSTDTQYF
TRBV29-1,TRBJ2-7,CSVDKGEVEQYF
TRBV29-1,TRBJ2-1,CSVDRTRNEQFF
TRBV7-2,TRBJ2-1,CASTGGLAIRNEQFF
TRBV15,TRBJ2-7,CATSRDIGSGRRYEQYF
TRBV7-8,TRBJ2-7,CASSLAPRPQPNEQYF
TRBV9,TRBJ1-2,CASSEAGSNYGYTF
TRBV30,TRBJ1-3,CAWILDISGNTIYF
TRBV6-5,TRBJ2-5,CASSYGYPGETQYF
TRBV5-1,TRBJ2-7,CASSLGGGELGEQYF
TRBV9,TRBJ2-1,CASSPWLAGDNEQFF
TRBV27,TRBJ2-7,CASSHQGASYEQYF
TRBV11-3,TRBJ1-2,CASSLAGKYGYTF
TRBV19,TRBJ1-1,CASRLQGAPNTEAFF
TRBV28,TRBJ2-1,CASSFGTSGRITYNEQFF
TRBV30,TRBJ2-7,CACMTGVGYEQYF
TRBV5-4,TRBJ2-1,CASSRTSGRTNEQFF
TRBV19,TRBJ2-1,CASSTSMTGNEQFF
TRBV19,TRBJ2-1,CASSMGRAIREQFF
TRBV11-3,TRBJ2-5,CASSLGAWEETQYF
TRBV2,TRBJ2-6,CASSGVVDSPGANVLTF
TRBV28,TRBJ2-7,CASSLPAGGAWVGEQYF
TRBV6-5,TRBJ1-1,CASGQGENTEAFF
TRBV18,TRBJ1-4,CASSPPQGGREKLFF
TRBV2,TRBJ1-2,CARVTGGPDGYTF
TRBV7-2,TRBJ2-1,CASSSDRGRVYYNEQFF
TRBV5-4,TRBJ2-7,CASSLGDKKYF
TRBV5-6,TRBJ2-3,CASSLFADTQYF
TRBV7-2,TRBJ2-3,CASSWGLAGGRRTDTQYF
TRBV6-1,TRBJ2-7,CATRPSLLEAYEQYF
TRBV27,TRBJ1-5,CASSLSYGGWDQPQHF
TRBV7-3,TRBJ1-3,CASSLSRGFSGNTIYF